This entry is about one TCR beta chain. Antigen unknown. The sample originates from a study of CD8+ T cells in alopecia areata. Overall study findings and caveats: Tissue-resident alphabeta T cells belonging to normal skin likewise get sequenced within scalp specimens. In lesional scalp, particularly from alopecia totalis/universalis, clonality was higher than in normal scalp. Patients showed less clear TCR sequence sharing than mice, possibly partly because of HLA diversity.

Investigators isolated RNA and reverse transcribed it into cDNA to act as the sequencing template. Here immunoSEQ multiplex PCR was the method, and the copy in TCRdb shows in-frame clones only, minus some. The sample lists some 110,000 clones, about 60% occurring once. PBMCs, the starting material, were the source of sorted CD4+ and CD8+ T cells. Per germline, CDR1 MNHNY and CDR2 SVGAGI (reference sequence). This CDR3 has 14 residues. With V trimmed by 6 bases and J by 4 bases, 6 bases remained unmatched. The clonotype was recovered from a human donor in good health. The chain employs TRBV6-6 and TRBJ2-3; the match to TRBD1 covers 8 bases. Sequenced material: CD4+ T cells sorted from blood. CDR3 region: CASRSGTGPDTQYF. In nucleotides, the CDR3 is TGTGCCAGCAGGTCCGGGACAGGCCCAGATACGCAGTATTTT.